A selection of T cell receptor beta chains follows, all from one sample in a study of T-cell memory formation after mild COVID-19. Each CDR3 protein is one row after TCRdb ran MiXCR on the 5' RACE reads. The sample lists about 180,000 distinct CDR3 sequences, approximately 16% seen once, with approximately 2% in the top ten. Material: PBMCs or a T cell subset sorted from them (not recorded which). The source of these receptors is an adult woman who had mild COVID-19 (a few samples of this study predate the infection). Cell type and time point are not known. CDR3s leave out the opening cysteine and the closing phenylalanine or tryptophan. The order of the fields is CDR3 length, V gene, CDR3 protein.

length: 12
V: TRBV20-1
CDR3: SARDLQGNNEQF

length: 14
V: TRBV5-4
CDR3: ASSNPQGGSNQPQH

length: 12
V: TRBV12-3/TRBV12-4
CDR3: ASSLQGGRSEAF

length: 12
V: TRBV29-1
CDR3: SALLSGSPTEQF

length: 10
V: TRBV20-1
CDR3: SARGSTGELF

length: 13
V: TRBV7-9
CDR3: ASSSLLDRGHGYT

length: 12
V: TRBV10-2
CDR3: ASSMTGGNQPQH

length: 15
V: TRBV5-6
CDR3: ASSFLMTSGGQETQY

length: 12
V: TRBV27
CDR3: ASSRELYYNEQF

length: 14
V: TRBV28
CDR3: ASSLWGLAGNNEQF

length: 12
V: TRBV12-3/TRBV12-4
CDR3: ASLRQAKGNGYT

length: 15
V: TRBV5-1
CDR3: ASSSQRGRGKTGELF

length: 15
V: TRBV10-2
CDR3: ASSVGHGTSGRGEQY

length: 14
V: TRBV7-2
CDR3: ASSFFGTSGNNEQF

length: 14
V: TRBV20-1
CDR3: SASLGGRASGYEQY

length: 10
V: TRBV20-1
CDR3: SASLPPDTQY

length: 15
V: TRBV5-1
CDR3: ASSLALTGASGNTIY

length: 15
V: TRBV7-2
CDR3: ASSHKIGSGNQETQY

length: 14
V: TRBV27
CDR3: ASSLETGGLGYGYT

length: 14
V: TRBV15
CDR3: ATSRAGRDSYYEQY

length: 11
V: TRBV10-2
CDR3: ASSPLGSYEQY

length: 10
V: TRBV6-5
CDR3: ASRSVLSGYT

length: 14
V: TRBV10-2
CDR3: ASSEKQGRVNSPLH

length: 10
V: TRBV7-6
CDR3: ASSLPGGGYT

length: 12
V: TRBV7-9
CDR3: ASSLAGARDEQY

length: 12
V: TRBV2
CDR3: ATRGTEANYGYT

length: 15
V: TRBV4-3
CDR3: ASSQDKTSGLTDTQY

length: 12
V: TRBV7-3
CDR3: ASSLGPGTIEAF

length: 12
V: TRBV20-1
CDR3: SARGLALYNEQF

length: 11
V: TRBV12-3/TRBV12-4
CDR3: ASKQGASYEQY

length: 11
V: TRBV24-1
CDR3: ATSDSGEDTQY

length: 12
V: TRBV12-5
CDR3: ASGPRTGEKGYT

length: 11
V: TRBV2
CDR3: AIKYSGAGTQY

length: 14
V: TRBV6-5
CDR3: ASRRKGQGYPYEQY

length: 15
V: TRBV11-2
CDR3: ASSGLASVSRTDTQY

length: 13
V: TRBV2
CDR3: ASSTQDSLTGELF

length: 11
V: TRBV7-9
CDR3: ASKSGSTYEQY

length: 12
V: TRBV5-1
CDR3: ASSPRGGNEKLF

length: 14
V: TRBV25-1
CDR3: ASSFDRGGHTDTQY

length: 10
V: TRBV19
CDR3: ASSSRWTEAF

length: 13
V: TRBV12-3/TRBV12-4
CDR3: ASSLEVGGNQPQH

length: 13
V: TRBV5-1
CDR3: ASSLTSGEWNEQF

length: 11
V: TRBV29-1
CDR3: SVSGDRTGELF

length: 12
V: TRBV3-1
CDR3: ASSQGGPGLSLY

length: 13
V: TRBV30
CDR3: AWSLSGGPYNEQF

length: 13
V: TRBV6-5
CDR3: ASSYTTPIRPEAF

length: 11
V: TRBV7-9
CDR3: ASSKQTHQPQH

length: 14
V: TRBV9
CDR3: ASSVDGRVGRETQY

length: 12
V: TRBV19
CDR3: ASSIRGGQGWQF

length: 17
V: TRBV24-1
CDR3: ATSHGLAGGPSTTDTQY

length: 12
V: TRBV19
CDR3: ASRTEGGNQPQH

length: 10
V: TRBV7-9
CDR3: ASSWNPYEQY

length: 10
V: TRBV18
CDR3: ASSPDLYEQY

length: 17
V: TRBV21-1
CDR3: ASSKRPRGNSWGDYGYT

length: 11
V: TRBV18
CDR3: ASSQDLADTQY